One and the same sample provided the 5 T cell receptor beta chains below, sequenced in a study of blood T cell repertoires in COVID-19 (dated by TCRdb to the early 2020s). Receptors were amplified or captured by the immunoSEQ multiplex PCR assay. Sourced from immuneACCESS, this table was stored by TCRdb with only in-frame sequences that have V and J called. A share of the clones is absent; for the studies checked, an unresolved V gene accounts for under half, and the remainder has no known explanation. The sample table records 95,000 to 150,000 clones; roughly 79% of these occur just once. The ten largest clones add up to about 25% of the sample. The material sequenced was peripheral blood. These receptors came from a human donor in a cohort sampled during active COVID-19.

In regard to this clone: At one of its ends the junction is not consistent with the germline gene, which may arise from a read error. J is TRBJ2-5 and V is TRBV28; 10 positions match TRBD1. The CDR3 contains 14 residues. Per germline, CDR1 MDHEN and CDR2 SYDVKM. The CDR3 nucleotides read TGTGCCAGCAGTAGACAGGGGGCTAAGGAGACCCAGCACTTC. Amino acid sequence: CASSRQGAKETQHF.

This clone was counted once. The rearrangement joins TRBV3-1 (or the pseudogene TRBV3-2) to TRBJ1-2; 8 nucleotides align to TRBD1. The trim removed 3 bases at V and 7 bases at J, leaving 10 bases unmatched. The CDR3 has 15 amino acids. The V gene's germline CDR1 is LGHDT and CDR2 YNNKEL (reference sequence). This CDR3 reads CASSQLDRGVAGYTF. The CDR3 DNA is TGTGCCAGCAGCCAGCTCGACAGGGGTGTGGCTGGCTACACCTTC.

This rearrangement joins TRBV18 to TRBJ2-7, with TRBD2 matching 11 bases. V was pared by 4 bases and J by 3 bases, with 8 bases of the junction left unmatched. This CDR3 region has 16 residues. Germline V gene sequence: CDR1 KGHSH, CDR2 LQKENI. This CDR3 is CASSHTGTSGYYEQYF. The CDR3 DNA is TGTGCCAGCTCACATACCGGGACTAGCGGTTACTACGAGCAGTACTTC.

The chain carries TRBV28 and TRBJ2-3; TRBD2 matches 7 bases. This CDR3 is 14 amino acids long. V lost 6 bases, J lost 0 bases, and 3 bases stayed unmatched. In germline, CDR1 is MDHEN, CDR2 SYDVKM. The CDR3 DNA reads as TGTGCCAGCAGCGGCGGGGGAAGCACAGATACGCAGTATTTT. Its protein product is CASSGGGSTDTQYF.

The table lists this clone with a few counts. The chain combines TRBV4-2 with TRBJ2-7, with 9 nucleotides matching TRBD2. The CDR3 spans 16 residues. Germline CDR1 is LGHNA and CDR2 is YNFKEQ. V lost 4 bases, J lost 1 base, and 8 bases stayed unmatched. This chain's CDR3 is CASSPLAGVGSYEQYF. CDR3 in DNA: TGTGCCAGCAGCCCTTTAGCGGGAGTAGGGTCCTACGAGCAGTACTTC.